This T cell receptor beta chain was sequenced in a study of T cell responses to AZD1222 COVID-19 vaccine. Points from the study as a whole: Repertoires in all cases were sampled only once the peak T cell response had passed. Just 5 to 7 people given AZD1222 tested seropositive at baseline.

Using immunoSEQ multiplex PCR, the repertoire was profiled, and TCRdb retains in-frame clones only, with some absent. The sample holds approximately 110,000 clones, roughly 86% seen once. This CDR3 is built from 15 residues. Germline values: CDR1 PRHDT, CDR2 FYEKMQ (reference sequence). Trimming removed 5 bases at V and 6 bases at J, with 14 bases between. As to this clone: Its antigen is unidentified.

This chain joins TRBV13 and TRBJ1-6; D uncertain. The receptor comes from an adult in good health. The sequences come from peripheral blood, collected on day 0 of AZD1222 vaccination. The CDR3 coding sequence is TGTGCCAGCAGCCCGGCTCGAGGGCCTAATTCACCCCTCCACTTT. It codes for CASSPARGPNSPLHF.